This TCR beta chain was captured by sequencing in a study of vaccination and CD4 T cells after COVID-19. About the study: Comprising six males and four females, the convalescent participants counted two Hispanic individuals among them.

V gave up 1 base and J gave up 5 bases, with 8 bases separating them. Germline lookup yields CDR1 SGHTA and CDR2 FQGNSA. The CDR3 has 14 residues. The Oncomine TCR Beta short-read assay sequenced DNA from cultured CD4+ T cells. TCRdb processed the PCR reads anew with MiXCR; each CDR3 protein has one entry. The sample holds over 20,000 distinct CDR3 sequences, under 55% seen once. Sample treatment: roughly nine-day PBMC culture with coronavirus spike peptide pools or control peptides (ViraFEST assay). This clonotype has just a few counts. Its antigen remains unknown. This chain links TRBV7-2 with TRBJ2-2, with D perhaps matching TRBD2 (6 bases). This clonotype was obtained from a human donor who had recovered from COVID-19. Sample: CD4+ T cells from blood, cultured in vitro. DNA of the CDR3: TGTGCCAGCAGCTTAGGGCTAGCGACCGGGGAGCTGTTTTTT. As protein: CASSLGLATGELFF.